These T cell receptor beta chains were read from a single sample in a study of T cells after yellow fever vaccination. MiXCR, run by TCRdb on the 5' RACE reads, gives a single entry per CDR3 protein. Of hundreds of thousands of distinct CDR3 sequences listed, approximately 10% are singletons. The material was PBMCs, obtained on the day of the first yellow fever vaccination. These receptors were collected from a man between 18 and 35 years old who received the YFV17D yellow fever vaccine. Both conserved end residues are part of each CDR3. Fields, in order: clone size, J gene, D gene, V gene, CDR3 DNA, CDR3 protein. A D gene is named only where the DNA matches it firmly. Expanded clones get a size class; other rows say once, few or many, or leave the size out.

-	TRBJ2-4	-	TRBV5-1	TGCGCCAGCAGCTTGGCGGGGGATGGGCTAGCCAAAAACATTCAGTACTTC	CASSLAGDGLAKNIQYF
few	TRBJ1-6	-	TRBV2	TGTGCCAGCAGGCTCCAGGGGCAGGTGGGATCACCCCTCCACTTT	CASRLQGQVGSPLHF
few	TRBJ2-1	-	TRBV12-3/TRBV12-4	TGTGCCAGCAGTAAGGGACGGTACTACAATGAGCAGTTCTTC	CASSKGRYYNEQFF
-	TRBJ2-7	TRBD2	TRBV5-1	TGCGCCAGCAGCTTGGCGGGGGGGATAGACGAGCAGTACTTC	CASSLAGGIDEQYF
-	TRBJ2-2	-	TRBV12-3/TRBV12-4	TGTGCCAGCAGTTTACGGCGGACTTCAAAAACCGGGGAGCTGTTTTTT	CASSLRRTSKTGELFF
few	TRBJ1-2	TRBD1	TRBV6-5	TGTGCCAGCAGTTTACAGGGGGCGCTGAACTATGGCTACACCTTC	CASSLQGALNYGYTF
-	TRBJ1-5	TRBD1	TRBV7-9	TGTGCCAGCAGCCGGACAGGGAACAATCAGTCCCAGCATTTT	CASSRTGNNQSQHF
few	TRBJ2-5	-	TRBV4-2	TGTGCCAGCAGCGAACAGGGTGTAGACGAGACCCAGTACTTC	CASSEQGVDETQYF
-	TRBJ2-1	-	TRBV30	TGTGCCTGGAGTCTTACCCCCGGACTACAATCTGAGCAGTTCTTC	CAWSLTPGLQSEQFF
-	TRBJ2-3	-	TRBV4-1	TGCGCCAGCAGCGAAAGGGGGTCTAGGTTGGATACGCAGTATTTT	CASSERGSRLDTQYF
few	TRBJ1-1	TRBD1	TRBV19	TGTGCCAGTAGTAAACCCGACAGGGGATTGGCTGAAGCTTTCTTT	CASSKPDRGLAEAFF
-	TRBJ1-5	-	TRBV7-2	TGTGCCAGCAGCTTAGCACAGCCCTATCAGCCCCAGCATTTT	CASSLAQPYQPQHF
many	TRBJ2-7	-	TRBV29-1	TGCAGCGTTGAAAATGTAGCCTACGAGCAGTACTTC	CSVENVAYEQYF
many	TRBJ2-5	TRBD1	TRBV12-3/TRBV12-4	TGTGCCAGCAGTGGGACAGGGGGGACCCAGTACTTC	CASSGTGGTQYF
-	TRBJ1-1	-	TRBV28	TGTGCCAGCACCTTGTGGACTGAAGCTTTCTTT	CASTLWTEAFF
few	TRBJ1-6	-	TRBV7-9	TGTGCCAGCAGCTGGGAAAATTCACCCCTCCACTTT	CASSWENSPLHF
-	TRBJ2-1	-	TRBV7-7	TGTGCCAGCAGCTTTATGGGGGACAATGAGCAGTTCTTC	CASSFMGDNEQFF
few	TRBJ1-1	TRBD1	TRBV12-3/TRBV12-4	TGTGCCAGCAGTAGACAGGGGACGGAATTTACTGAAGCTTTCTTT	CASSRQGTEFTEAFF
-	TRBJ2-5	TRBD2	TRBV6-1	TGTGCCAGCAGAATCGACGAGACTAGCTTTCGAGAGACCCAGTACTTC	CASRIDETSFRETQYF
few	TRBJ2-3	TRBD1	TRBV20-1	TGCAGTGCTAGAAATCCGGGACAGGGTTCAGGGGAGCAGTATTTT	CSARNPGQGSGEQYF
few	TRBJ2-3	-	TRBV12-3/TRBV12-4	TGTGCCAGCAGTTTAAGCCGCCGCACAGATACGCAGTATTTT	CASSLSRRTDTQYF
few	TRBJ2-1	TRBD2	TRBV12-3/TRBV12-4	TGTGCCAGCACTAGAGCGGGGGGTCCCTACAATGAGCAGTTCTTC	CASTRAGGPYNEQFF
many	TRBJ1-2	-	TRBV7-2	TGTGCCAGCACGCCATCCCCCGGGGCGATATATGGCTACACCTTC	CASTPSPGAIYGYTF
few	TRBJ1-4	TRBD1	TRBV10-3	TGTGCCACCCGGGGGACAGCGTCCAATGAAAAACTGTTTTTT	CATRGTASNEKLFF